This TCR beta chain was retrieved from a study of blood T cell repertoires in COVID-19 (dated by TCRdb to the early 2020s). As for the study more broadly: Collaborator samples came from the United States, Italy and Spain and covered acute and convalescent phases of COVID-19. The prospective study material was composed of cDNA or gDNA derived from T cells, B-cell-depleted T cells, or PBMCs. Deeply sampled blood TCRbeta repertoires from subjects exposed to, actively infected with, or recovered from COVID-19 were included in the dataset. The repertoires were released in a freely available public database meant as a resource for research on the immune response to SARS-CoV-2. The samples were drawn from two sources: the first 160 participants of the ongoing ImmuneRACE study, and 1,200 or so subjects contributed by 6 global collaborators. Nearly every sample came with metadata listing a de-identified subject ID, COVID-19 status, age in years and sex. HLA class I and class II types, where available, came from metadata supplied by the sample provider rather than from assay-based typing.

Inclusive of the bounding cysteine and phenylalanine, the CDR3 is 13 residues long. CDR3 DNA is the only sequence kept; it has 39 bases, read in frame from the first base. The germline V gene (reference sequence) specifies GTSNPN as CDR1 and SVGIG as CDR2. Clipping removes 7 bases from V and 7 bases from J, with 8 as the unmatched junction base count. TCRbeta CDR3 regions were amplified from genomic DNA by means of the immunoSEQ Assay, a bias-controlled multiplex PCR. Under the source paper's analysis protocol: Within the assay, amplification of reference gene primers was used to estimate how many nucleated cells each sample contained. To quantify the absolute abundance of each unique TCRbeta CDR3 rearrangement, sequence reads were collapsed and filtered. For each sample, productive Simpson clonality was calculated as the square root of Simpson's diversity index across productive rearrangements. In its TCRdb copy, this immuneACCESS table keeps in-frame sequences only and misses some clones. Where compared with another copy, unresolved V genes explain less than half of these, and the others have no known cause. V, J and clone size are those of that table, while D and trimming were read from the DNA. The sample table contains 130,000 to 150,000 clones; only one count was recorded for about 88% of them. The biggest ten clones account for about 2% of the sample.

A note on this clone: Its target antigen remains unknown. No much larger clone exists at a distance of one base, and base qualities are not known.

Collaborating institutions collected whole blood in K2EDTA tubes following their own protocols. For TCRbeta analysis, collaborators shipped samples in one of three forms: frozen whole blood, isolated PBMCs, or DNA extracted from either of those sample types. Findings and caveats that apply to the study as a whole: How much clinical and demographic metadata was included differed by source and by participant, and the metadata was provided uncurated.

The rearranged chain carries TRBV30 and TRBJ2-1; 9 nucleotides in the junction match TRBD1. The sequencing sample was made of peripheral blood. The origin of this receptor is a human donor in a cohort sampled during active COVID-19. The DNA is as follows: TGTGCCTCAGACAGGGGGTTCATGAATGAGCAGTTCTTC. Its protein reads: CASDRGFMNEQFF.